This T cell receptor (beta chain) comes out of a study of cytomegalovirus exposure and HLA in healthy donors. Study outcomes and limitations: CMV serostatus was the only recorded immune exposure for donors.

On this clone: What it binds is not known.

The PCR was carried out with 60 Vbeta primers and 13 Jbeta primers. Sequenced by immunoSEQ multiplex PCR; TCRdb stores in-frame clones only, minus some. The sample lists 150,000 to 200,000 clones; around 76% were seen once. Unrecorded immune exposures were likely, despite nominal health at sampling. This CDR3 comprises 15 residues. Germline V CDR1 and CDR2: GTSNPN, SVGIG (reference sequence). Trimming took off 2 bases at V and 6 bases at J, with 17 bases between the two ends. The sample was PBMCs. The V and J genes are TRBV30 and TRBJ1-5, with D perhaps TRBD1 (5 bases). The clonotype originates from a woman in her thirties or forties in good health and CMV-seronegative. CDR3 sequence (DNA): TGTGCCTGGAGTACGGGGGACGGGCGTGGTCAGCCCCAGCATTTT. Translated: CAWSTGDGRGQPQHF.